This TCR beta chain was recorded in a study of blood T cell repertoires in COVID-19. About the study: The United States, Italy and Spain were the sources of the acute and convalescent COVID-19 samples. PBMCs, B-cell-depleted T cells, or T cells provided the cDNA or gDNA that made up the material.

The CDR3 is 13 residues long. CDR1 and CDR2 (germline): LNHDA, SQIVND (reference sequence). V lost 1 base, J lost 5 bases, and 8 bases lay in between. Clones were sequenced by immunoSEQ multiplex PCR, and TCRdb holds only the in-frame ones, with some missing. The repertoire holds 75,000 to 100,000 clones, with 85% to 90% as singletons. The V and J genes are TRBV19 and TRBJ2-5, with no clear D. Sequenced input: peripheral blood. This clonotype originated in a human donor in a cohort sampled during active COVID-19. The CDR3 reads CASSIARLETQYF. The DNA of the CDR3 is TGTGCCAGTAGTATAGCTAGATTGGAGACCCAGTACTTC.